This TCR beta chain was sequenced for a study of blood T cell repertoires in COVID-19. Study details: Both acute and convalescent COVID-19 samples were obtained from the United States, Italy and Spain. Sample material is recorded as cDNA or gDNA derived from T cells, B-cell-depleted T cells, or PBMCs.

The CDR3 sequence is 12 residues long. V dropped 5 bases and J dropped 8 bases, with 10 bases sitting between them. Original handling: Reference gene primer amplification gave nucleated cell count estimates. Clones were read by immunoSEQ multiplex PCR, and TCRdb kept only the in-frame ones, dropping some. From that table come the V and J calls and clone size; the DNA was used to work out D and trimming. The data contain more than 150,000 clones, around 87% of them singletons. The chain couples TRBV12-3 or TRBV12-4 to TRBJ2-1; D remains unclear. The TCR was taken from a man aged 45-60 years with acute or convalescent COVID-19. Sequencing was performed on peripheral blood. The chain's CDR3 is CASSLTRDEQFF. In DNA, the CDR3 is TGTGCCAGCAGTCTTACCCGCGATGAGCAGTTCTTC.